What follows are 4 T cell receptor beta chains derived from one specimen sequenced in a study of cytotoxic CD8 clonotypes in ibrutinib-treated CLL. Measured with immunoSEQ multiplex PCR; TCRdb has only the in-frame clones, and not every one. Of thousands of clones listed, approximately 77% were seen once; the top ten hold about a quarter. This specimen was PBMCs, taken before ibrutinib treatment. These receptors originate from a human donor with chronic lymphocytic leukemia.

The genes are TRBV29-1 and TRBJ2-7; 9 bases are shared with TRBD1. CDR1 SQVTM and CDR2 ANQGSEA come from the germline V gene. The CDR3 extends over 13 amino acids. V shed 7 bases, J shed 5 bases, and the junction held 9 bases outside the gene matches. The CDR3 DNA follows: TGCAGCGCGGACAGGGGATCAGGGAACGAGCAGTACTTC. Translated, it gives CSADRGSGNEQYF.

The chain employs TRBV5-1 and TRBJ2-1; D call uncertain. The germline gives CDR1 SGHRS, CDR2 YFSETQ. This CDR3 region has 15 residues. V lost 0 bases to trimming and J lost 6 bases, with 13 bases between them. In DNA form, the CDR3 reads TGCGCCAGCAGCTTGGGGCAGCCTTCCGTCAATGAGCAGTTCTTC. Protein: CASSLGQPSVNEQFF.

The rearrangement uses TRBV7-8 and TRBJ1-1; no clear D. Germline V gene sequence: CDR1 SGHVS, CDR2 FQNEAQ. This CDR3 region has 14 residues. The V gene lost 3 bases and the J gene lost 0 bases, with 8 bases spanning the gap. The CDR3 DNA follows: TGTGCCAGCAGCTTTTTTACCGTGAACACTGAAGCTTTCTTT. Protein product: CASSFFTVNTEAFF.

The CDR3, as DNA: TGTGCCAGCAGCTTTCGGCAGATCCAAGAGACCCAGTACTTC. Its translation: CASSFRQIQETQYF. This chain uses TRBV11-2 with TRBJ2-5; no reliable D call. This CDR3 has 14 residues. Deletions cut 3 bases from V and 1 base from J, with 9 bases between. Germline CDR1 is SGHAT and CDR2 is FQNNGV. Full variable domain (outside the CDR3, taken from reference TRBV11-2 and TRBJ2-5): EAGVAQSPRYKIIEKRQSVAFWCNPISGHATLYWYQQILGQGPKLLIQFQNNGVVDDSQLPKDRFSAERLKGVDSTLKIQPAKLEDSAVYLCASSFRQIQETQYFGPGTRLLVL.